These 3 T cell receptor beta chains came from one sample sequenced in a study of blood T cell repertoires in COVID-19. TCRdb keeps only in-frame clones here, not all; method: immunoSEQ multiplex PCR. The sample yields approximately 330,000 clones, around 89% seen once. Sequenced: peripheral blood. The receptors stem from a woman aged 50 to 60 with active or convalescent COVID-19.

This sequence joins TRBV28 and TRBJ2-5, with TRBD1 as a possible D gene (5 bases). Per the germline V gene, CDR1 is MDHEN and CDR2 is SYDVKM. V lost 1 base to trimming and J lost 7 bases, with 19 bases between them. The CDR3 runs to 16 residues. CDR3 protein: CASSLLGQGLIGTQYF. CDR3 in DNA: TGTGCCAGCAGTTTATTAGGTCAGGGCCTGATCGGGACCCAGTACTTC.

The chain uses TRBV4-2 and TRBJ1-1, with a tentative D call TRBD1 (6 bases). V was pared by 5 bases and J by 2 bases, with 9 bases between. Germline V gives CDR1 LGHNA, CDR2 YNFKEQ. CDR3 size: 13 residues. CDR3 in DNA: TGTGCCAGCAGCGAACAGGGAAACACTGAAGCTTTCTTT. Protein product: CASSEQGNTEAFF.

The CDR3 coding sequence is TGCGCCAGCCAGCAGGGGGTAAGCGGACAAGAGACCCAGTACTTC. Encoded protein: CASQQGVSGQETQYF. This chain uses TRBV4-1 with TRBJ2-5; TRBD1 agrees at 7 bases. Germline CDR1 reads MGHRA; CDR2 reads YSYEKL. The CDR3 runs to 15 residues. V lost 8 bases to trimming and J lost 2 bases; unmatched junction nucleotides: 11.